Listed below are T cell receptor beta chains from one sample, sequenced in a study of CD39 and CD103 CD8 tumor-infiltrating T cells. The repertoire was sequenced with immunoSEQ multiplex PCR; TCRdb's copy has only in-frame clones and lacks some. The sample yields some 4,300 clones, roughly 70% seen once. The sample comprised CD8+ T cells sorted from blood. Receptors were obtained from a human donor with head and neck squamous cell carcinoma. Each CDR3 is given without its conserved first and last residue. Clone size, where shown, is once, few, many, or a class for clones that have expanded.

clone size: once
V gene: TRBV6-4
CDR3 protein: ASSDSGDSYGYT

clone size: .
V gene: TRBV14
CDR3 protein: ASSNRPDRVREQY

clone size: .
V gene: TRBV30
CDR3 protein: AWSRPAVGPYGYT

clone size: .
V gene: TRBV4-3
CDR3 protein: ASSQDTGEYNIQY

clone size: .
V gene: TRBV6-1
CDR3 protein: ASSGTSGGPDEQF

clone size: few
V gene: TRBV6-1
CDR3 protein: ASILADLYNEQF

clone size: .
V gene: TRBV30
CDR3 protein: AWSELNEKLF

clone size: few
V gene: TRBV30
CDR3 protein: AWGTGQGYYGYT

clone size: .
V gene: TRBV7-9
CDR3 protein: ASSPEGTGGNTEAF

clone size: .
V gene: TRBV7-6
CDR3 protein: ASSLGGGTNTEAF

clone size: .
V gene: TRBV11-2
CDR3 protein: ASSSLLGGAYNEQF

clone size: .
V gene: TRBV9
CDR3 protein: ASSVDSSASYT

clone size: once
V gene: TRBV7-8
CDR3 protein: ASSLVRGKNEKLF

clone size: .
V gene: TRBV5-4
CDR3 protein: ASSFGSSGYEQY

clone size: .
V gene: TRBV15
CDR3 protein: ATSRDAGTGNQPQH

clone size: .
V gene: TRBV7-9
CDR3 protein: ASIRGPNTDTQY

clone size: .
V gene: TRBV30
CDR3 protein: AWSDGTGVDTQY

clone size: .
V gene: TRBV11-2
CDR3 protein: ASSSIRDRGLVGYT

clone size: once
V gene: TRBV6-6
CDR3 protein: ASKTPAGGSNGELF

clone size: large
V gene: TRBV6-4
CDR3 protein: ASSTSGDTGELF

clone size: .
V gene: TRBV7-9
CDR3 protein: ASSVNRGVSEQY

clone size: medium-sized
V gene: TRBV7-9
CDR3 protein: ASSAKGLAGGKGEQF

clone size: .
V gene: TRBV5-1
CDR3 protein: ASSLEGGTGGQGEAF

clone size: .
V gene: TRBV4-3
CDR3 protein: ASSQEQGYGYT

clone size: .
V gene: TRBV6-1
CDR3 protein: ASSSRRGRSQPQH

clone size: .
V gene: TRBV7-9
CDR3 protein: ASSSSAGVG

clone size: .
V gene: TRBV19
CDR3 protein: ASSIGGQETQY

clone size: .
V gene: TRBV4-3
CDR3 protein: ASSQDGLAGRVTDTQY

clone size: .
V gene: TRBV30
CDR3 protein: ASNLDSPYEQY

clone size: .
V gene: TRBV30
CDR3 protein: AWSRLAGGPTDTQY

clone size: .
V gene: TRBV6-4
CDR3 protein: ASSDTSGGVGYNEQF

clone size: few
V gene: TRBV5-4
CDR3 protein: ASIHSGGDTGELF

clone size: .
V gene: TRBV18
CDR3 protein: ASSLTSLAGVEETQY

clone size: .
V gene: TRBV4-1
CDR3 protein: ASSLSLGLAGGNEQF

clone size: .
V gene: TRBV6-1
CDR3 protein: ASSEGRDGNQPQH

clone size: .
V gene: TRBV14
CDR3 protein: ASSQGGQGNVYGYT

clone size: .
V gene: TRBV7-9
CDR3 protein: ASSEFDRSEQY

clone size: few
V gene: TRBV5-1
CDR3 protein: ASSTGGEGYT

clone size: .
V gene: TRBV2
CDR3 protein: ASSEPHRGSYEQY

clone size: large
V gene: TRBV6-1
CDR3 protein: ASSEVGASSQPQH

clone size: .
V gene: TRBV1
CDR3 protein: TSSLQGGDLYNEQF

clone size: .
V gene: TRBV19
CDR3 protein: ASSIRDSNQPQH